The entry below gives a single T cell receptor beta chain sequence along with its context. Original processing methods: Reference gene primer amplification in the assay estimated nucleated cell counts. The assay was immunoSEQ multiplex PCR, and TCRdb's table has in-frame clones only and misses some. Clone size and the V and J calls come from that table; the DNA yielded D and trimming. The sample contains roughly 200,000 clones, around 80% of which appear only once. The CDR3 spans 16 residues. With 0 bases removed from V and 4 bases from J, the gap between germline ends came to 12 bases. CDR1 is MNHEY and CDR2 is SVGAGI in the germline V gene. The sample originates from a study of blood T cell repertoires in COVID-19. Overall study: Sample material is recorded as cDNA or gDNA derived from T cells, B-cell-depleted T cells, or PBMCs.

Seattle enrolled patients during active infection and tracked them longitudinally. Source material: peripheral blood. The receptor was derived from a woman in her twenties or thirties with COVID-19, enrolled during active disease. V is TRBV6-5 and J is TRBJ1-4, with TRBD1 as a possible D gene (5 bases). The CDR3 is CASSYSPGQGNEKLFF. CDR3 DNA sequence: TGTGCCAGCAGTTACTCACCCGGCCAGGGTAATGAAAAACTGTTTTTT.